A single T cell receptor (beta chain) is shown here with its context. In the authors' workflow: Reference gene primer amplification yielded estimated nucleated cell counts. TCRdb's table, derived via immunoSEQ multiplex PCR, lists solely in-frame clones and lacks some. For V, J and clone size, that table is used; D and trimming come from the DNA. Seen here are some 180,000 clones, 84% observed once, and the top ten hold less than 15%. This specimen comes from a study of blood T cell repertoires in COVID-19. As for the study in general: Acute and convalescent COVID-19 specimens originated in the United States, Italy and Spain. Sample material is recorded as cDNA or gDNA derived from T cells, B-cell-depleted T cells, or PBMCs.

This CDR3 comprises 15 residues. Losses at the gene ends were 5 bases for V and 3 bases for J; bases not matched to a gene: 10. Germline CDR1 SGHDT, CDR2 YYEEEE. The V call is TRBV5-6, the J call TRBJ2-7; 8 bases match TRBD2. The sequencing sample was made of peripheral blood. The receptor's source is a human donor in a cohort sampled during active COVID-19. CDR3 coding DNA: TGTGCCAGCAGTCAAGTTGGGACTAGTATCTACGAGCAGTACTTC. This codes for CASSQVGTSIYEQYF.